This is a list of T cell receptor beta chains from one sample in a study of T cell repertoires in cytomegalovirus infection. For these TCRs, the target antigens are not known. A single record per CDR3 protein comes from TCRdb applying MiXCR to the reads. The sample has 640,000 or so distinct CDR3 sequences, around 35% seen once; the top ten hold roughly 18%. The starting material was cultured PBMCs, obtained from culture after CMV antigen stimulation. The source is a human donor in good health (CMV status not recorded). Some clones in this sample may be carry-over from other donors' samples. Both conserved end residues are part of each CDR3. D genes are given only for firm matches. Only part of the rows carry a size: once, few, many, or a class if the clone is expanded.

d_call j_call v_call clone_size cdr3_aa cdr3_nt
NA TRBJ2-7 TRBV7-6 NA CASSSQRVGLKKREQYF TGTGCCAGCAGCTCCCAGAGGGTCGGACTCAAAAAGAGGGAGCAGTACTTC
TRBD2 TRBJ2-5 TRBV29-1 NA CSVEDSRLAGGGTQYF TGCAGCGTTGAAGATTCGCGACTAGCGGGAGGTGGGACCCAGTACTTC
NA TRBJ1-1 TRBV4-1 NA CASSQSLKRQVDEAFF TGCGCCAGCAGCCAAAGCTTAAAGCGACAGGTGGATGAAGCTTTCTTT
NA TRBJ1-1 TRBV11-2 few CASSYLLQGPEAFF TGTGCCAGCAGCTACCTTCTGCAGGGACCTGAAGCTTTCTTT
NA TRBJ2-5 TRBV28 few CASSLTPGQETQYF TGTGCCAGCAGTTTAACACCAGGTCAAGAGACCCAGTACTTC
NA TRBJ2-1 TRBV20-1 few CSARGVAGWQFF TGCAGTGCTAGAGGAGTCGCGGGTTGGCAGTTCTTC
NA TRBJ2-7 TRBV20-1 NA CSARDARVGEQYF TGCAGTGCTAGAGATGCCCGGGTCGGCGAGCAGTACTTC
TRBD1 TRBJ2-5 TRBV7-2 many CASSFQVGQETQYF TGTGCCAGCAGCTTCCAGGTGGGACAGGAGACCCAGTACTTC
NA TRBJ1-5 TRBV5-5 NA CASSLGAITQPQHF TGTGCCAGCAGCTTGGGCGCCATAACCCAGCCCCAGCATTTT
NA TRBJ2-7 TRBV12-3/TRBV12-4 NA CASSFGIEQYF TGTGCCAGCAGTTTCGGTATCGAGCAGTACTTC
TRBD2 TRBJ2-2 TRBV29-1 NA CSVGTSGGYTGELFF TGCAGCGTGGGGACTAGCGGGGGCTACACCGGGGAGCTGTTTTTT
NA TRBJ2-5 TRBV6-5 few CASQYGNQETQYF TGTGCCAGCCAATATGGGAACCAAGAGACCCAGTACTTC
NA TRBJ2-1 TRBV12-3/TRBV12-4 NA CASSPGTSRINEQFF TGTGCCAGCAGTCCCGGGACTTCACGCATCAATGAGCAGTTCTTC
NA TRBJ2-5 TRBV20-1 NA CSADRWARRQTQYF TGCAGTGCCGATAGATGGGCCAGGAGGCAGACCCAGTACTTC
NA TRBJ1-4 TRBV20-1 NA CSASQGTEKLFF TGCAGTGCTAGCCAGGGTACTGAAAAACTGTTTTTT
NA TRBJ1-5 TRBV2 NA CASMLYLNQPQHF TGTGCCAGCATGCTTTATCTTAATCAGCCCCAGCATTTT
NA TRBJ2-6 TRBV12-3/TRBV12-4 many CASSFSVVVGRSGTGANVLTF TGTGCCAGCAGTTTTTCGGTTGTCGTAGGCCGTTCTGGGACTGGGGCCAACGTCCTGACTTTC
NA TRBJ2-1 TRBV19 few CASSIRRYEQFF TGTGCCAGTAGTATAAGACGGTATGAGCAGTTCTTC
TRBD2 TRBJ2-3 TRBV11-3 NA CASSQRSGIGGRDTQYF TGTGCCAGCAGCCAGAGGAGTGGAATCGGCGGGAGGGATACGCAGTATTTT
TRBD1 TRBJ1-5 TRBV10-3 few CAISADREQPQHF TGTGCCATCAGCGCCGACAGGGAACAGCCCCAGCATTTT
TRBD2 TRBJ2-7 TRBV11-2 many CASSPQAGSYEQYF TGTGCCAGCAGCCCCCAAGCGGGAAGCTACGAGCAGTACTTC
NA TRBJ1-5 TRBV11-2 NA CASSSRQIQPQHF TGTGCCAGCAGCTCCCGACAAATTCAGCCCCAGCATTTT
NA TRBJ2-3 TRBV7-2 many CASSPPTPTYTQYF TGTGCCAGCAGCCCCCCAACCCCTACATATACGCAGTATTTT
NA TRBJ1-6 TRBV7-9 few CASSLGIGANSPLHF TGTGCCAGCAGCTTAGGAATCGGTGCTAATTCACCCCTCCACTTT
TRBD1 TRBJ2-1 TRBV5-5 NA CASSQPTGVSYNEQFF TGTGCCAGCAGCCAACCTACAGGGGTCTCCTACAATGAGCAGTTCTTC
TRBD1 TRBJ1-5 TRBV6-6 NA CASSPLTGDRQPQHF TGTGCCAGCAGCCCGCTGACAGGGGACCGTCAGCCCCAGCATTTT
NA TRBJ2-5 TRBV29-1 once CSAWLVGSIQETQYF TGCAGCGCTTGGCTCGTGGGGAGTATCCAAGAGACCCAGTACTTC
NA TRBJ2-7 TRBV15 NA CATSRRGPSYEQYF TGTGCCACCAGCAGGCGGGGGCCCTCCTACGAGCAGTACTTC
TRBD1 TRBJ1-1 TRBV2 NA CARGGQDTEAFF TGTGCCAGGGGGGGACAGGACACTGAAGCTTTCTTT
NA TRBJ2-5 TRBV11-2 NA CASSSLRQVRQETQYF TGTGCCAGCAGCTCCCTCAGACAGGTGCGACAAGAGACCCAGTACTTC
NA TRBJ2-7 TRBV7-9 NA CASSLVPPNEQYF TGTGCCAGCAGCTTAGTTCCCCCCAACGAGCAGTACTTC
NA TRBJ1-1 TRBV28 NA CASKASGAMNTEAFF TGTGCCAGTAAGGCAAGTGGAGCTATGAACACTGAAGCTTTCTTT
TRBD1 TRBJ2-1 TRBV6-2/TRBV6-3 once CASNGQGSSYNEQFF TGTGCCAGCAATGGACAGGGTTCATCCTACAATGAGCAGTTCTTC
NA TRBJ2-4 TRBV5-4 few CASSSDSLAKNIQYF TGTGCCAGCAGCTCTGACAGTCTAGCCAAAAACATTCAGTACTTC
TRBD2 TRBJ2-3 TRBV12-3/TRBV12-4 few CASSSGLAWGDTQYF TGTGCCAGCAGTTCGGGACTAGCATGGGGAGATACGCAGTATTTT
TRBD2 TRBJ2-1 TRBV20-1 NA CSARDLAGGPNEQFF TGCAGTGCTAGAGACCTAGCGGGAGGGCCCAATGAGCAGTTCTTC
NA TRBJ1-1 TRBV7-9 few CASSLDSVNTEAFF TGTGCCAGCAGCTTGGACAGTGTGAACACTGAAGCTTTCTTT
NA TRBJ2-2 TRBV7-2 many CASSLSDGELFF TGTGCCAGCAGCTTATCCGACGGGGAGCTGTTTTTT
NA TRBJ1-2 TRBV6-1 NA CASKAVGLNYGYTF TGTGCCAGCAAGGCGGTAGGCCTCAACTATGGCTACACCTTC
TRBD1 TRBJ1-1 TRBV7-6 many CASSSGQVGNTEAFF TGTGCCAGCAGCTCCGGACAGGTTGGGAACACTGAAGCTTTCTTT
TRBD1 TRBJ2-3 TRBV7-9 few CASSGTGQGAFTDTQYF TGTGCCAGCAGCGGCACGGGACAGGGGGCTTTCACAGATACGCAGTATTTT
NA TRBJ2-6 TRBV7-9 few CASGALAGSLANVLTF TGTGCCAGCGGCGCGTTAGCAGGGTCTCTCGCCAACGTCCTGACTTTC
NA TRBJ2-2 TRBV19 many CASSPHWGGELFF TGTGCCAGTAGTCCCCACTGGGGCGGGGAGCTGTTTTTT
TRBD2 TRBJ2-1 TRBV7-6 many CASSSRLAAYNEQFF TGTGCCAGCAGCTCTCGGCTAGCGGCCTACAATGAGCAGTTCTTC
NA TRBJ1-5 TRBV6-6 NA CASRVLPHQPQHF TGTGCCAGCCGGGTCCTTCCCCATCAGCCCCAGCATTTT
NA TRBJ1-5 TRBV7-2 many CASSFGAREAQPQHF TGTGCCAGCAGCTTTGGGGCCAGGGAAGCTCAGCCCCAGCATTTT
NA TRBJ2-5 TRBV7-2 NA CASSLLGTSSKETQYF TGTGCCAGCAGCTTATTGGGGACCTCCTCCAAGGAGACCCAGTACTTC
NA TRBJ2-5 TRBV7-8 few CASSWSRETQYF TGTGCCAGCAGCTGGAGCAGGGAGACCCAGTACTTC
NA TRBJ1-1 TRBV9 NA CASSGQGRSAFF TGTGCCAGCAGCGGCCAGGGTCGCAGCGCTTTCTTT
NA TRBJ1-2 TRBV7-8 many CASSLVDGGYTF TGTGCCAGCAGCTTAGTGGACGGTGGCTACACCTTC
NA TRBJ2-5 TRBV20-1 NA CSGTLQETQYF TGCAGTGGGACACTACAAGAGACCCAGTACTTC
NA TRBJ2-7 TRBV7-9 NA CASSPPGANYEQYF TGTGCCAGCAGCCCCCCAGGGGCTAACTACGAGCAGTACTTC
TRBD1 TRBJ2-5 TRBV4-3 NA CASSLRGRSETQYF TGCGCCAGCAGCCTAAGGGGGCGATCGGAGACCCAGTACTTC
TRBD1 TRBJ1-1 TRBV19 NA CATWTGINTEAFF TGTGCCACCTGGACAGGGATAAACACTGAAGCTTTCTTT
NA TRBJ2-7 TRBV6-5 few CASSYGSSGTYEQYF TGTGCCAGCAGTTACGGCAGTTCCGGTACCTACGAGCAGTACTTC
NA TRBJ2-1 TRBV6-1 NA CASSEVLRGDYNEQFF TGTGCCAGCAGTGAAGTGCTGAGGGGTGACTACAATGAGCAGTTCTTC